This T cell receptor beta chain was recorded in a study of blood T cell repertoires in COVID-19. This clone has just a few counts. From germline, CDR1 is GTSNPN and CDR2 SVGIG (reference sequence). The germline V and J ends were trimmed by 2 bases and 5 bases, with 10 bases remaining between them. The CDR3 has 13 residues. Libraries were prepared by immunoSEQ multiplex PCR; TCRdb keeps only in-frame clonotypes and omits some of them. The table records about 120,000 clones, around three quarters of them present only once. The sequence came from a woman over 75 with acute or convalescent COVID-19. Sequenced: peripheral blood. V and J are TRBV30 and TRBJ1-5; D remains unclear. CDR3: CAWSLVADQPQHF. CDR3 nucleotide sequence: TGTGCCTGGAGTCTTGTAGCCGATCAGCCCCAGCATTTT.